The subject of this entry is one T cell receptor (beta chain). Produced via immunoSEQ multiplex PCR; TCRdb's table is partial and in-frame only. The profile shows around 2,100,000 clones, just under 95% of them singletons. Terminally differentiated effector memory CD45RA+ cells were left out of the naive CD8 fraction, which was CD45RO-negative and positively selected for CCR7. Participating donors were healthy, HIV-negative adults free of recent acute infections or vaccinations. There were only Caucasian adults among the donors, and all lived in Nashville, Tennessee. The sample originates from a study of shared clonotypes between healthy human individuals. The TCR was taken from a young man in good health. The sequenced sample was naive CD8+ T cells sorted from blood.

Here the CDR3 reads CASSIVGAGGPLNEQFF. Here the CDR3 DNA reads TGTGCCAGTAGTATAGTCGGAGCGGGGGGGCCTCTAAATGAGCAGTTCTTC. This rearrangement joins TRBV19 to TRBJ2-1, with TRBD2 identical over 10 bases. There are 17 residues in the CDR3. CDR1 LNHDA and CDR2 SQIVND come from the germline V gene (reference sequence). The V segment lost 1 base and the J segment 7 bases; nucleotides outside the gene matches: 10.